What follows are 10 T cell receptor beta chains derived from one specimen sequenced in a study of T-cell reconstitution after alpha-beta-depleted transplantation in children. The TCRbeta library incorporated unique molecular identifiers. TCRdb itself ran the PCR reads through MiXCR, one entry per CDR3 protein. The repertoire holds hundreds of thousands of distinct CDR3 sequences, 16% seen once, with 5% in the top ten. The sequences come from PBMCs, mostly from graft donor cells, collected 360 days after TCRalphabeta/CD19-depleted stem cell transplant. These receptors originate from a male patient younger than 18 who had a stem cell transplant for acute lymphoblastic leukemia, so the T cells may come from the graft donor.

The V call is TRBV5-1, the J call TRBJ1-2; D uncertain. Germline CDR1 and CDR2: SGHRS and YFSETQ. Trimming pared 2 bases from V and 2 bases from J, leaving 10 bases between. CDR3 length: 14 residues. In DNA form, the CDR3 reads TGCGCCAGCAGCTTAGCTGATTCGAACTATGGCTACACCTTC. Translation: CASSLADSNYGYTF. Variable domain in full (rest from reference TRBV5-1 and TRBJ1-2): KAGVTQTPRYLIKTRGQQVTLSCSPISGHRSVSWYQQTPGQGLQFLFEYFSETQRNKGNFPGRFSGRQFSNSRSEMNVSTLELGDSALYLCASSLADSNYGYTFGSGTRLTVV.

The V and J genes are TRBV7-9 and TRBJ2-1, with D uncertain. The germline V gene encodes CDR1 SEHNR and CDR2 FQNEAQ (reference sequence). V dropped 3 bases and J dropped 0 bases, with 15 bases sitting between them. CDR3 size: 17 residues. The CDR3 spells CASSFSVSATSYNEQFF. The CDR3 DNA is TGTGCCAGCAGCTTTTCTGTTAGTGCTACCTCCTACAATGAGCAGTTCTTC.

Remarks on this clonotype: The CDR3 end shows no conserved phenylalanine or tryptophan, and so a read error is likely. The CDR3 reads CASNLLGEILETQYY. CDR3 bases: TGTGCCAGCAACCTTTTGGGTGAGATTTTAGAGACCCAGTACTAC. The chain employs TRBV12-3 or TRBV12-4 and TRBJ2-5; D not resolved. Trimming took off 7 bases at V and 4 bases at J, with 19 bases between the two ends. The length of the CDR3 is 15 residues.

This clonotype was seen a few times. V and J are TRBV3-1 and TRBJ2-7; the match to TRBD1 covers 8 bases. This CDR3 spans 17 amino acids. Per the germline V gene, CDR1 is LGHDT and CDR2 is YNNKEL (reference sequence). V shed 2 bases, J shed 3 bases, and the junction held 12 bases outside the gene matches. The CDR3 spells CASSQRTGQYFDYEQYF. As DNA, the CDR3 is TGTGCCAGCAGCCAAAGGACAGGGCAGTACTTCGACTACGAGCAGTACTTC.

The chain carries TRBV10-2 and TRBJ2-2, with D possibly being TRBD2 (6 bases). Germline V CDR1 and CDR2: WSHSY, SAAADI. This CDR3 contains 17 residues. Trimming left V 6 bases short and J 1 base short, with 18 bases between. The CDR3 DNA reads TGCGCCAGCAGCCGGAGGGGAAGTGGACGGAACACCGGGGAGCTGTTTTTT. This encodes CASSRRGSGRNTGELFF.

The sample holds many counts of this clonotype. The V call is TRBV24-1, the J call TRBJ2-5; 14 nucleotides line up with TRBD2. The V gene end was trimmed by 6 bases and the J gene end by 3 bases; junction bases not matched to a gene: 11. This CDR3 has 18 amino acids. Germline-derived CDR1 and CDR2 are KGHDR and SFDVKD. In DNA form, the CDR3 reads TGTGCCACCAGTAAGACTAGCGGGAGGGTGACTAGGGAAGAGACCCAGTACTTC. This encodes CATSKTSGRVTREETQYF.

The genes are TRBV5-1 and TRBJ1-5; the D is unclear. Trimming removed 5 bases at V and 0 bases at J, with 18 bases between. CDR1 is SGHRS and CDR2 is YFSETQ in the germline V gene. The CDR3 contains 17 residues. The CDR3 spells CASSKGNRTYSNQPQHF. CDR3 DNA sequence: TGCGCCAGCAGTAAGGGAAACAGAACTTATAGCAATCAGCCCCAGCATTTT. The full variable domain, rest sourced from reference TRBV5-1 and TRBJ1-5, is KAGVTQTPRYLIKTRGQQVTLSCSPISGHRSVSWYQQTPGQGLQFLFEYFSETQRNKGNFPGRFSGRQFSNSRSEMNVSTLELGDSALYLCASSKGNRTYSNQPQHFGDGTRLSIL.

V and J are TRBV12-3 or TRBV12-4 and TRBJ2-3, with TRBD1 matching over 8 bases. The V gene end was trimmed by 5 bases and the J gene end by 5 bases; junction bases not matched to a gene: 9. CDR3 length: 15 amino acids. CDR3: CASSLQGVLRDTQYF. The CDR3 DNA follows: TGTGCCAGCAGTCTACAGGGGGTGTTGAGAGATACGCAGTATTTT.

This clonotype was detected many times. The chain is built from TRBV12-5 and TRBJ2-1; a weak D match, TRBD1 (6 bases). V lost 6 bases to trimming and J lost 9 bases, with 12 bases between them. The CDR3 runs 12 residues. CDR1 and CDR2 (germline): LGHNT, FRNRAP. The chain's CDR3 is CASGSTGVEQFF. For the CDR3, the DNA is TGTGCTAGTGGCTCGACAGGCGTTGAGCAGTTCTTC.

The genes are TRBV12-3 or TRBV12-4 and TRBJ2-5; possibly TRBD1 or TRBD2 for D (6 bases each). The CDR3 covers 14 residues. The V end was cut by 6 bases, the J end by 4 bases, with 15 bases between. CDR3 sequence: CASSRQEGGETQYF. CDR3 DNA sequence: TGTGCCAGCAGCCGACAGGAGGGGGGAGAGACCCAGTACTTC.